Listed here is a single TCR beta chain. The antigen this receptor binds is unknown. No base quality information exists; no much larger clone differs at one position. V lost 8 bases and J lost 5 bases; the stretch between them is 11 bases long. Measured from the cysteine to the phenylalanine, the CDR3 is 13 residues long. Just the 39-base CDR3 DNA is kept, in frame starting at base 1. In the germline V gene, CDR1 corresponds to KGHDR and CDR2 to SFDVKD. The sample's time point label, in plain terms: baseline before first vaccination. Vaccinee samples were obtained from the UK trials COV001 and COV002, which included a single-blind randomized controlled phase 2/3 trial of AZD1222 (ChAdOx1 nCoV-19) in healthy adults. For TCRbeta chain sequencing, PBMC samples from trial participants were taken at day 0 and at day 28 after the second dose. The source of the sample is a study of T cell responses to AZD1222 COVID-19 vaccine (dated by TCRdb to 2020 to 2023). Some background on the complete study: Because spike-specific TCR depth and breadth did not differ between the two schedules, AZD1222 recipients who got a second dose at roughly 4 weeks were pooled with those who got a second dose at roughly 12 weeks. TCR sequencing covered more than 230 trial participants: approximately 200 given two doses of AZD1222 and approximately 25 given two doses of MenACWY control vaccine. Trial participants were enrolled into age subgroups of 18-55, 56-69 and 70-plus years, which contained 148, 28 and 57 TCR-sequenced participants, respectively. Results the study describes overall, beyond this receptor: The whole spike protein was spanned by vaccine-associated CD4 TCRs, and dominant responses were seen in regions 160-218 and 743-854. Only a handful of AZD1222 recipients were SARS-CoV-2 seropositive at baseline, limiting conclusions about previously exposed vaccinees. Because no day 14 peak-response samples were available, repertoires were characterized only after the peak T cell response. Participants were mostly white British, with more females than males. The authors suggested clonal diversity may have been underestimated. A significant rise in spike-specific TCR breadth and depth was observed after two AZD1222 doses relative to day 0 and relative to MenACWY recipients. Reportedly, close to half of the unique spike-specific TCRs recognized epitopes lying outside the regions that are mutated in the B.1.351 and B.1.1.7 variants. The 56-69-year group was small, and its depth increase did not reach significance, likely because of low power.

The CDR3 regions of human TCRbeta chains were analyzed by immunosequencing. In the original analysis: Repertoire TCRs were matched against a reference library of SARS-CoV-2-specific TCRs generated with the MIRA antigen-specificity platform. Breadth meant the fraction of unique TCRs that were SARS-CoV-2-associated, whereas depth meant the fraction of total T cells that were SARS-CoV-2-associated. Using the MIRA data, each spike-specific TCR was assigned both to the spike region to which the TCR was reactive and to a CD4 or CD8 class. Log10-transformed breadth and depth values were compared by one-way ANOVA with Sidak's multiple comparisons tests. What TCRdb holds here is the immuneACCESS table cut down to in-frame rearrangements. Part of the clones is not present; checked against another copy, under half of the missing clones reflect an unresolved V gene, and the others are unexplained. V, J and clone size reflect that table, while D and trimming were determined from the DNA. The sample profile shows tens of thousands of clones; 83% of them were found once. Of the sample, approximately 52% is held by the ten largest clones.

The rearrangement combines TRBV24-1 with TRBJ2-2; the D gene remains uncertain. The sequencing here drew on peripheral blood, taken on day 0 of AZD1222 vaccination. The sequence was obtained from an adult in good health. The CDR3: CATTSDHTGELFF. The nucleotide sequence is given as TGTGCCACCACCTCTGACCATACCGGGGAGCTGTTTTTT.